These 17 T cell receptor beta chains originate from one sample sequenced in a study of cytomegalovirus exposure and HLA in healthy donors. 60 Vbeta and 13 Jbeta primers were used in PCR. Data came from immunoSEQ multiplex PCR; TCRdb stores just in-frame clones and leaves some out. The sample shows more than 50,000 clones, less than 75% of them seen only once. What was sequenced was PBMCs. Receptor source: a man over 45 in good health and CMV-seropositive.

V gene TRBV9 combines with J gene TRBJ2-7; the D gene is possibly TRBD2 (6 bases). Looked up from germline, CDR1 is SGDLS and CDR2 is YYNGEE. The germline V and J ends were trimmed by 6 bases and 6 bases, with 16 bases remaining between them. The CDR3 consists of 13 residues. The CDR3: CASTTGVGGEQYF. The CDR3 DNA reads as TGTGCCAGCACCACGGGAGTGGGGGGCGAGCAGTACTTC.

This chain links TRBV6-1 with TRBJ2-1, with 7 bases fitting TRBD1. The CDR3 is 14 residues long. CDR1 is MNHNS, CDR2 SASEGT, per germline. V was pared by 5 bases and J by 0 bases, with 1 base of the junction left unmatched. CDR3 protein: CASSRDSSYNEQFF. The CDR3 DNA is TGTGCCAGCAGTCGGGACAGCTCCTACAATGAGCAGTTCTTC.

The chain couples TRBV6-1 to TRBJ2-3; D might be TRBD1 (6 bases). V was cut by 7 bases and J by 1 base, with 15 bases left in between. CDR3 length equals 15 residues. CDR1 is MNHNS, CDR2 SASEGT, per germline. The CDR3 reads CASNPTGRGTDTQYF. CDR3 coding DNA: TGTGCCAGCAACCCAACAGGGCGGGGCACAGATACGCAGTATTTT.

This clone has ten or more counts. The V call is TRBV14, the J call TRBJ2-7; unclear D gene. Germline V gives CDR1 SGHDN, CDR2 FVKESK. V lost 4 bases to trimming and J lost 3 bases, with 13 bases between them. The CDR3 is made up of 14 amino acids. The CDR3 loop is CASSPSFRNYEQYF. In nucleotides, the CDR3 is TGTGCCAGCAGCCCCTCCTTCAGGAACTACGAGCAGTACTTC. Using reference TRBV14 and TRBJ2-7 for the parts outside the CDR3, the full variable domain is EAGVTQFPSHSVIEKGQTVTLRCDPISGHDNLYWYRRVMGKEIKFLLHFVKESKQDESGMPNNRFLAERTGGTYSTLKVQPAELEDSGVYFCASSPSFRNYEQYFGPGTRLTVT.

The J gene is TRBJ1-1, the V gene TRBV27; 8 nucleotides align to TRBD1. Germline trimming cut 6 bases from V and 1 base from J; bases unmatched to any gene: 10. The CDR3 loop spans 16 amino acids. Germline-derived CDR1 and CDR2 are MNHEY and SMNVEV (reference sequence). The CDR3 reads CASSRSFRGRNTEAFF. CDR3 coding DNA: TGTGCCAGCAGCCGCTCTTTCAGGGGGCGGAACACTGAAGCTTTCTTT.

This rearrangement joins TRBV7-2 to TRBJ2-5; TRBD2 aligns across 8 bases. Germline CDR1 SGHTA, CDR2 FQGNSA. This CDR3 is built from 16 residues. With 1 base clipped from V and 1 base from J, the junction kept 5 bases outside the gene matches. CDR3 region: CASSLVWTSLQETQYF. Written as DNA, the CDR3 is TGTGCCAGCAGCTTAGTGTGGACTAGCCTCCAAGAGACCCAGTACTTC.

The DNA of the CDR3 is TGTGCCAGCAGCTTAATGGCGGGGGGCCCTCTGACGGACAATGAGCAGTTCTTC. Translation gives CASSLMAGGPLTDNEQFF. V usage is TRBV7-6 and J usage is TRBJ2-1, with 8 bases lining up with TRBD2. With 2 bases clipped from V and 5 bases from J, the junction kept 14 bases outside the gene matches. Germline V gene sequence: CDR1 SGHVS, CDR2 FNYEAQ. This CDR3 is built from 18 residues.

The chain uses TRBV5-1 and TRBJ2-5, with D possibly TRBD2 on 6 matching bases. Per the germline V gene, CDR1 is SGHRS and CDR2 is YFSETQ. The CDR3 consists of 15 residues. With 0 bases removed from V and 2 bases from J, the gap between germline ends came to 11 bases. The CDR3 DNA follows: TGCGCCAGCAGCTTGGCCCTAGCGAATCAAGAGACCCAGTACTTC. Translation: CASSLALANQETQYF.

This chain links TRBV19 with TRBJ1-5; D uncertain. The V gene's germline CDR1 is LNHDA and CDR2 SQIVND (reference sequence). CDR3 length: 13 amino acids. V was trimmed by 5 bases and J by 6 bases, leaving 11 bases between them. The CDR3 DNA reads TGTGCCAGTAGTGACACGGTAGGTCAGCCCCAGCATTTT. As protein: CASSDTVGQPQHF.

The V gene is TRBV7-3, the J gene TRBJ2-3; D may be TRBD2 (6 bases). CDR3 length: 15 residues. CDR1 and CDR2 from the germline V gene are SGHTA and FQGTGA. V lost 7 bases and J lost 1, with 15 bases in between. CDR3 amino acids: CASTSGGLRTDTQYF. The CDR3 DNA reads TGTGCCAGCACCTCCGGGGGACTCCGCACAGATACGCAGTATTTT.

This chain connects TRBV7-8 to TRBJ2-5, with 8 positions matching TRBD1. From germline, CDR1 is SGHVS and CDR2 FQNEAQ. The CDR3 sequence is 13 residues long. With V trimmed by 1 base and J by 9 bases, 4 bases remained unmatched. The CDR3 spells CASSLGQGMAQYF. The CDR3 nucleotides read TGTGCCAGCAGCTTAGGACAGGGGATGGCCCAGTACTTC.

The V call is TRBV5-6, the J call TRBJ2-5; TRBD2 agrees at 10 bases. V lost 2 bases, J lost 5 bases, and 3 bases stayed unmatched. This CDR3 region has 14 residues. Germline V gene data show CDR1 as SGHDT and CDR2 as YYEEEE. The CDR3 DNA sequence: TGTGCCAGCAGCTTCGCTAGCGGGAGTGAGACCCAGTACTTC. Translated, it gives CASSFASGSETQYF.

CDR3 nucleotides: TGCGCCAGCAGTGACACGGTTTCTAGCTACGAGCAGTACTTC. Amino acid sequence: CASSDTVSSYEQYF. V and J are TRBV10-2 and TRBJ2-7; D remains unclear. CDR1 WSHSY and CDR2 SAAADI come from the germline V gene. V lost 3 bases and J lost 3, with 12 bases in between. The CDR3 covers 14 residues.

This clone has more than one count but fewer than ten. This chain uses TRBV30 with TRBJ2-7, with TRBD1 matching over 8 bases. V gave up 2 bases and J gave up 5 bases; unmatched junction bases: 5. In germline, CDR1 is GTSNPN, CDR2 SVGIG (reference sequence). This CDR3 has 13 residues. This CDR3 reads CAWSITGGHEQYF. The CDR3 bases are TGTGCCTGGAGTATCACAGGGGGGCACGAGCAGTACTTC.

This clone was seen a handful of times. The J gene is TRBJ1-2, the V gene TRBV12-2; the table assigns TRBD1, which was not confirmed against the DNA. TRBV12-2 is listed as a pseudogene. CDR3 length equals 14 residues. Here the CDR3 reads CASRLHRVCYGYTF. CDR3 in DNA: TGTGCAAGTCGCTTACACAGGGTCTGCTATGGCTACACCTTC.

This rearrangement joins TRBV30 to TRBJ1-1, with TRBD1 matching over 7 bases. The V and J ends lost 0 bases and 5 bases, in that order; junction bases with no gene match: 6. The germline V gene encodes CDR1 GTSNPN and CDR2 SVGIG (reference sequence). CDR3 length: 14 residues. Here the CDR3 reads CAWSVRQGHTEAFF. CDR3 DNA: TGTGCCTGGAGTGTACGACAGGGCCATACTGAAGCTTTCTTT.

This chain joins TRBV6-4 and TRBJ2-1; the D gene is possibly TRBD2 (5 bases). V gave up 0 bases and J gave up 2 bases, with 8 bases separating them. Germline V gene data show CDR1 as MRHNA and CDR2 as SNTAGT. This CDR3 region has 15 residues. This CDR3 is CASSDSSEPYNEQFF. The CDR3 DNA reads TGTGCCAGCAGTGACTCTAGCGAGCCCTACAATGAGCAGTTCTTC.